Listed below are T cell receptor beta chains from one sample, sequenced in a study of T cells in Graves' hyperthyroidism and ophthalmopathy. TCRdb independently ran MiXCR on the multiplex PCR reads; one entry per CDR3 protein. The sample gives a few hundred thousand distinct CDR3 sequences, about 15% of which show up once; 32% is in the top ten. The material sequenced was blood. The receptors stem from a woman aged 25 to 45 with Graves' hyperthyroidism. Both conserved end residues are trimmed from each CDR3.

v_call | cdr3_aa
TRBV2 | ASSENRDKFYEQY
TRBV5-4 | ASSSTGGSVDYGYT
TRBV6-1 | ASHLQGFNTEAF
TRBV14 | ASSPRLAGGGGELF
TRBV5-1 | ASSLGERRNYEQY
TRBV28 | ASSLDSLGTYEQF
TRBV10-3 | AISRQPEDTQY
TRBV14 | ASSQVNGVAGGPLHEQY
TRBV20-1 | SARVVGSTLLLTDTQY
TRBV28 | ASSPRTDLYGYT
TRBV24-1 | ATSAGRDGVSNQPQH
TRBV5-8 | ASSFRDREEQY
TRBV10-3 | AISRTSGVRNEQF
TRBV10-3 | AISESVPGLYEQY
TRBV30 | AWRGGSYTEAF
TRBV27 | ASSLAPMNTEAF
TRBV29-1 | SVELGSGSVF
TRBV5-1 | ASSLANSKYNEQF
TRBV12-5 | ASGPAGSSYNEQF
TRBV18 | ASSPGQGPFNYGYT
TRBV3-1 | ASSQVGGNTEAF
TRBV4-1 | ASSQEGRSSGRLRETQY
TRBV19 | ASSRREISTDTQY
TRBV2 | ASSEGADTQY
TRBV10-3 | AIGNRAVGDNEQF
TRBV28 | ASRRNTEAF
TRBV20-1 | SARNWRSNEQF
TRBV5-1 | ASSLSYRDEQY
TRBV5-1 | ASSLESGYEQY
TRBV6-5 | ASSSAGIGKLF
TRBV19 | ASSILFGQGAYEQY
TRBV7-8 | ASSFYRANTEAF
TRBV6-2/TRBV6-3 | ASSSREPQETQY
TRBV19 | ASNDGNQPQH
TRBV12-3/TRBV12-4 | ASTPKYTQY
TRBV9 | ASSVGPIPNTEAF
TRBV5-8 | ASSPGVSYNEQS
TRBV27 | ASSGLPTGLGYGYT
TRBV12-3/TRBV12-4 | ASSWASGPYEQY
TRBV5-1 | ASSLAGGDYNEQF
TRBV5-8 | ASSQAATSVGETQY
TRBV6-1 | ASKNGGTGLPKEQF
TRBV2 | ASRDPRVDTQY
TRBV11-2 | ASRNYKGSIIHMNTEAF
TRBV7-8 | ASSFRGLALTYEQY
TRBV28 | ASSPRAGGGTGTIDEQF
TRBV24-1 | ATSDLPRTGGDEQY
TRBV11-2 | ASTDRPTWGDEQY
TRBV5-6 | ASSLTPGQLPMNTEAF
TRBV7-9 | ASSILAGGPSSEQF
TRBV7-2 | ASSAIPGKNEKLF
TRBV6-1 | ASSNLAGVFDEQF
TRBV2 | ASNRDLQETQY